This T cell receptor beta chain came from a study of T cells in Graves' hyperthyroidism and ophthalmopathy. Study-wide findings and caveats: Clonotypes that were expanded in thyroid above 0.001 mostly appeared in blood too.

Using RNA transcripts as the source, TCR beta CDR3 regions were amplified. TCR CDR3 underwent first-round RT-PCR with the HTBI primer set. From the multiplex PCR reads, TCRdb called clonotypes with MiXCR, one entry per CDR3 protein. This table has under 500,000 distinct CDR3 sequences, over 13% appearing once. PBMCs were sourced from approximately 9.3 ml fresh peripheral blood. Notes on this clonotype: What it binds is not known. A junction boundary mismatches the germline segment, possibly from a read error.

In germline, CDR1 is MNHEY, CDR2 SMNVEV (reference sequence). The CDR3 spans 16 residues. The chain joins TRBV27 to TRBJ2-1; 11 bases fit TRBD2. The sequence was obtained from a man over 45 with Graves' ophthalmopathy. The specimen was blood. CDR3: CARSFLTSGTYNEQFF. Written as DNA, the CDR3 is TGTGCCAGAAGTTTCTTGACTAGCGGGACGTACAATGAGCAGTTCTTC.